The next 23 T cell receptor beta chains were all read from a single sample in a study of blood T cell repertoires in COVID-19. The assay was immunoSEQ multiplex PCR, and TCRdb's table has in-frame clones only and misses some. This sample has over 200,000 clones, with more than 70% found just once. Sequencing input: PBMCs or T cells enriched from blood (not recorded which). The receptors were gathered from a woman aged 40 to 50 with acute COVID-19.

The rearrangement uses TRBV4-3 and TRBJ1-5, with TRBD1 as a possible D gene (6 bases). Germline V gene lookup returns CDR1 LGHNA and CDR2 YSLEER. Trimming shortened V by 4 bases and J by 4 bases, and 17 bases separated the two germline ends. There are 16 residues in the CDR3. The CDR3 nucleotides read TGCGCCAGCAGCCCATCTACAGGGTATGGGAATCAGCCCCAGCATTTT. Its protein product is CASSPSTGYGNQPQHF.

The chain is built from TRBV3-1 (or the pseudogene TRBV3-2) and TRBJ2-7; D might be TRBD2 (6 bases). The CDR3 is made up of 13 amino acids. The germline V gene encodes CDR1 LGHDT and CDR2 YNNKEL (reference sequence). V lost 3 bases, J lost 8 bases, and 14 bases lay in between. The CDR3 is CASSHGPAGQQYV. The CDR3 coding sequence is TGTGCCAGCAGCCACGGGCCGGCGGGGCAGCAGTACGTC.

The chain carries TRBV2 and TRBJ2-7; 7 nucleotides align to TRBD1. This CDR3 comprises 12 residues. CDR1 SNHLY and CDR2 FYNNEI come from the germline V gene. Unmatched junction bases numbered 5, after V lost 6 bases and J lost 6 bases. CDR3 in amino acids: CASRKGGTEQYV. The CDR3 region has the DNA TGTGCCAGCAGGAAAGGGGGCACCGAGCAGTACGTC.

The chain has TRBV3-1 (or the pseudogene TRBV3-2) and TRBJ2-1; 9 bases line up with TRBD2. Losses at the gene ends were 5 bases for V and 0 bases for J; bases not matched to a gene: 5. Per germline, CDR1 LGHDT and CDR2 YNNKEL (reference sequence). This CDR3 has 16 residues. The CDR3 sequence: CASSTHSGSSYNEQFF. The CDR3 bases are TGTGCCAGCAGCACCCATAGCGGGAGCTCCTACAATGAGCAGTTCTTC.

This rearrangement joins TRBV7-2 to TRBJ1-2, with D unresolved. Trimming pared 5 bases from V and 4 bases from J, leaving 8 bases between. The germline CDR1 and CDR2 sequences are SGHTA and FQGNSA. This CDR3 has 12 residues. For the CDR3, the DNA is TGTGCCAGCAGCCCCGGAGGCTATGGCTACACCTTC. Translating it yields CASSPGGYGYTF.

The genes are TRBV7-2 and TRBJ1-3; D is unresolved. The germline V gene has CDR1 SGHTA and CDR2 FQGNSA. The CDR3 is 14 residues long. V lost 1 base and J 5 bases, leaving 9 bases between the germline ends. The CDR3 protein is CASSLVDSRNTIYF. In DNA, the CDR3 is TGTGCCAGCAGCTTAGTGGACTCGAGAAACACCATATATTTT.

The gene calls are TRBV7-2 and TRBJ2-5, with D perhaps matching TRBD1 (5 bases). Trimming shortened V by 4 bases and J by 3 bases, and 15 bases separated the two germline ends. The CDR3 spans 15 residues. Germline CDR1 SGHTA, CDR2 FQGNSA. The CDR3 DNA is TGTGCCAGCAGCTCCCCCAAGGGGCTTAAAGAGACCCAGTACTTC. This sequence encodes CASSSPKGLKETQYF.

The chain employs TRBV5-1 and TRBJ2-5; TRBD2 might be the D (6 bases). Germline assignment: CDR1 SGHRS and CDR2 YFSETQ. The CDR3 has 14 amino acids. Trimming removed 0 bases from V and 4 bases from J, with 10 bases in between. CDR3 DNA sequence: TGCGCCAGCAGCTTGGGGGAGGTGGGAGAGACCCAGTACTTC. The encoded protein is CASSLGEVGETQYF.

This chain joins TRBV12-3 or TRBV12-4 and TRBJ2-6; unclear D gene. The CDR3 spans 12 residues. Trimming pared 7 bases from V and 2 bases from J, leaving 3 bases between. CDR3 sequence reads: CASIAGANVLTF. CDR3 nucleotides: TGTGCCAGCATCGCTGGGGCCAACGTCCTGACTTTC.

This chain connects TRBV2 to TRBJ2-1; D is perhaps TRBD2 (6 bases). Deletions cut 6 bases from V and 2 bases from J, with 14 bases between. The CDR3 length is 15 residues. Germline CDR1 SNHLY, CDR2 FYNNEI. The CDR3 loop reads CASSKGTATYNEQFF. DNA for the CDR3: TGTGCCAGCAGCAAAGGGACTGCCACCTACAATGAGCAGTTCTTC.

The chain carries TRBV2 and TRBJ2-3; 7 bases are a match to TRBD1. Per germline, CDR1 SNHLY and CDR2 FYNNEI. The CDR3 has 14 amino acids. The trim removed 8 bases at V and 2 bases at J, leaving 7 bases unmatched. The CDR3: CASSTQGDTDTQYF. CDR3 nucleotide sequence: TGTGCCAGCTCGACCCAGGGGGACACAGATACGCAGTATTTT.

CDR3 residues: CASSPGTAQYEQYF. The CDR3 nucleotides are TGTGCCAGCAGTCCTGGGACTGCCCAATACGAGCAGTACTTC. The chain employs TRBV6-5 and TRBJ2-7, with D possibly matching TRBD2 (6 bases). CDR1 is MNHEY and CDR2 is SVGAGI in the germline V gene. V lost 5 bases and J lost 4, with 15 bases in between. The CDR3 has 14 residues.

This chain uses TRBV29-1 with TRBJ1-2; D gene ambiguous. V was pared by 5 bases and J by 1 base, with 14 bases between. CDR1 SQVTM and CDR2 ANQGSEA come from the germline V gene. The CDR3 has 14 residues. The CDR3 DNA is TGCAGCGTTTCCGAGAGGGCATATAACTATGGCTACACCTTC. Protein product: CSVSERAYNYGYTF.

The CDR3 loop is CASSLRDYSAYEQYV. In nucleotides, the CDR3 is TGTGCCAGCAGCTTGCGGGACTACAGCGCCTACGAGCAGTACGTC. The rearrangement joins TRBV13 to TRBJ2-7, with TRBD2 identical over 7 bases. Germline V CDR1 and CDR2: PRHDT, FYEKMQ (reference sequence). The CDR3 is 15 amino acids. V shed 3 bases and J 2 bases; nucleotides not matched to a gene: 7.

This clone was counted many times. The chain employs TRBV7-8 and TRBJ2-7; 12 bases fit TRBD2. V lost 5 bases, J lost 9 bases, and 2 bases stayed unmatched. This CDR3 is built from 12 residues. CDR1 is SGHVS and CDR2 is FQNEAQ in the germline V gene. CDR3 sequence reads: CASSTGLAGQYF. The DNA for the CDR3 is TGTGCCAGCAGCACGGGACTAGCGGGGCAGTACTTC.

This chain links TRBV18 with TRBJ2-3; 9 positions match TRBD2. The CDR3 sequence is 14 residues long. CDR1 is KGHSH, CDR2 LQKENI, per germline. V was clipped by 2 bases and J by 4 bases; unmatched bases: 1. The DNA for the CDR3 is TGTGCCAGCTCACCAGGGACTAGCCCAGATACGCAGTATTTT. This translates into CASSPGTSPDTQYF.

The gene calls are TRBV2 and TRBJ1-6; D is perhaps TRBD1 (5 bases). Germline V gene lookup returns CDR1 SNHLY and CDR2 FYNNEI. The ends were cut back, 2 bases at V and 6 bases at J, with 8 bases in the middle. CDR3 length equals 14 residues. CDR3 region: CASSELGGNSPLHF. As DNA, the CDR3 is TGTGCCAGCAGTGAATTGGGGGGTAATTCACCCCTCCACTTT.

This clone has a single count. The genes are TRBV11-2 and TRBJ2-3; TRBD2 aligns across 9 bases. J lost 3 bases, V lost 6 bases, and 7 bases had no gene match. Germline assignment: CDR1 SGHAT and CDR2 FQNNGV. CDR3 length equals 15 residues. CDR3 region: CASRRGGTQTDTQYF. CDR3 in DNA: TGTGCCAGCAGGCGGGGGGGGACTCAGACAGATACGCAGTATTTT.

The table lists this clone with a few counts. The genes are TRBV30 and TRBJ1-5, with 7 bases matching TRBD1. The V segment lost 0 bases and the J segment 4 bases; nucleotides outside the gene matches: 3. In germline, CDR1 is GTSNPN, CDR2 SVGIG (reference sequence). This CDR3 spans 14 amino acids. The CDR3 sequence is CAWSVQTGNQPQHF. CDR3 DNA: TGTGCCTGGAGTGTACAGACAGGGAATCAGCCCCAGCATTTT.

The rearrangement uses TRBV7-2 and TRBJ2-2; possible D gene TRBD2, 6 bases. The CDR3 contains 17 residues. The germline CDR1 and CDR2 sequences are SGHTA and FQGNSA. V was cut by 1 base and J by 4 bases, with 16 bases left in between. The CDR3 coding sequence is TGTGCCAGCAGCTTAGGGGTAGTAGGAGCGGGCACCGGGGAGCTGTTTTTT. Translated, it gives CASSLGVVGAGTGELFF.

The rearrangement links TRBV4-1 to TRBJ1-5; 8 bases are shared with TRBD1. This CDR3 contains 14 residues. Germline V gives CDR1 MGHRA, CDR2 YSYEKL. The V and J ends lost 4 bases and 5 bases, in that order; junction bases with no gene match: 4. The CDR3 region is CASSRQGQDQPQHF. DNA of the CDR3: TGCGCCAGCAGCCGACAGGGGCAGGATCAGCCCCAGCATTTT.

The rearrangement joins TRBV2 to TRBJ1-5, with 11 bases matching TRBD1. Germline values: CDR1 SNHLY, CDR2 FYNNEI. V dropped 0 bases and J dropped 7; count of bases not matched to a gene: 14. CDR3 length equals 19 residues. As DNA, the CDR3 is TGTGCCAGCAGTGAAGCTGGTGGGACAGGGGGAGCGAAGAGGCAGCCCCAGCATTTT. It yields the protein CASSEAGGTGGAKRQPQHF.

The chain combines TRBV11-3 with TRBJ2-3; 11 nucleotides line up with TRBD2. CDR1 and CDR2 from the germline V gene are SGHNT and YENEEA. V trimming: 2 bases; J trimming: 4 bases; junction bases outside the gene matches: 5. This CDR3 is 16 amino acids long. This CDR3 is CASSLSLAGGSDTQYF. CDR3 DNA sequence: TGTGCCAGCAGCTTATCTCTAGCGGGAGGATCAGATACGCAGTATTTT.